This TCR beta chain was identified in a study of blood T cell repertoires in COVID-19. Study as a whole: Donors in the United States, Italy and Spain gave samples during acute or convalescent COVID-19. Sample material is recorded as cDNA or gDNA derived from T cells, B-cell-depleted T cells, or PBMCs.

In the authors' methods: Using reference gene primer amplification, nucleated cell counts were estimated. The data were produced by immunoSEQ multiplex PCR, yet TCRdb's version contains in-frame clones alone and is incomplete. The DNA gave D and trimming, while V, J and clone size come from that table. The sample has 30,000 to 35,000 clones, almost 85% seen once; the top ten hold roughly 37%. Input material: peripheral blood. This receptor was identified in a man older than 75 with active or convalescent COVID-19.

The CDR3 reads CASSAGGWTISPLHF. The CDR3 bases are TGTGCCAGCAGCGCCGGGGGTTGGACGATTTCACCCCTCCACTTT. The genes are TRBV6-5 and TRBJ1-6, with D possibly matching TRBD1 (5 bases). The germline V and J ends were trimmed by 6 bases and 9 bases, with 18 bases remaining between them. CDR3 size: 15 residues. Germline V lookup: CDR1 MNHEY, CDR2 SVGAGI.